These T cell receptor beta chains were read from a single sample in a study of blood T cell repertoires in COVID-19. TCRdb's copy holds only in-frame clones and misses some; the assay was immunoSEQ multiplex PCR. Of fewer than 150,000 clones listed, more than 75% are singletons. The material sequenced was peripheral blood. Every receptor here comes from a woman older than 75 with acute or convalescent COVID-19. Each CDR3 is given with its conserved first and last residue. Fields, in order: V gene, D gene, J gene, clone size, CDR3 protein, CDR3 DNA. A D gene is named only where the DNA matches it firmly. Clone sizes are given selectively: once, few, many, or a class where the clone is expanded.

TRBV7-2	TRBD1	TRBJ2-5	NA	CASSPWTGGGQETQYF	TGTGCCAGCAGCCCCTGGACAGGGGGAGGGCAAGAGACCCAGTACTTC
TRBV6-5	NA	TRBJ2-5	once	CASSKGARGETQYF	TGTGCCAGCTCGAAAGGGGCGAGAGGAGAGACCCAGTACTTC
TRBV5-4	TRBD1	TRBJ1-2	NA	CASSFDRGVDGYTF	TGTGCCAGCAGCTTTGACAGGGGAGTTGATGGCTACACCTTC
TRBV30	TRBD1	TRBJ2-7	NA	CAWAGQGSEQYF	TGTGCCTGGGCGGGACAGGGGTCCGAGCAGTACTTC
TRBV9	NA	TRBJ1-6	NA	CASNLSGGTNSPLHF	TGTGCCAGCAACTTGTCGGGGGGGACCAATTCACCCCTCCACTTT
TRBV23-1	TRBD1	TRBJ1-1	NA	CASSRLQGSNTEAFF	TGCGCCAGCAGTCGATTACAGGGGTCGAACACTGAAGCTTTCTTT
TRBV2	NA	TRBJ1-1	NA	CASSEGQYEAFF	TGTGCCAGCAGTGAAGGACAGTATGAAGCTTTCTTT
TRBV10-3	NA	TRBJ1-2	NA	CAPVRSLPYGYTF	TGTGCCCCAGTGCGGAGCCTGCCCTATGGCTACACCTTC
TRBV5-8	NA	TRBJ2-2	NA	CASSPPTGNRELFF	TGTGCCAGCAGCCCACCGACGGGTAACCGGGAGCTGTTTTTT
TRBV5-1	TRBD1	TRBJ1-1	NA	CASSFWTGGEEAFF	TGCGCCAGCAGCTTCTGGACAGGGGGAGAGGAAGCTTTCTTT
TRBV4-1	TRBD1	TRBJ2-1	NA	CASSLGTGFYNEQFF	TGCGCCAGCAGCCTCGGGACAGGGTTCTACAATGAGCAGTTCTTC
TRBV28	TRBD1	TRBJ1-4	NA	CASAWDRAPEKLFF	TGTGCCAGCGCCTGGGACAGGGCTCCAGAAAAACTGTTTTTT
TRBV24-1	NA	TRBJ2-1	NA	CATSDYSGQPHNEQFF	TGTGCCACCAGTGATTATTCGGGACAACCCCACAATGAGCAGTTCTTC
TRBV19	NA	TRBJ1-1	NA	CASSWGQTEAFF	TGTGCCAGTAGTTGGGGGCAGACTGAAGCTTTCTTT
TRBV5-1	NA	TRBJ1-4	NA	CASSFGDFNEKLFF	TGCGCCAGCAGCTTTGGAGATTTTAATGAAAAACTGTTTTTT
TRBV6-6	TRBD2	TRBJ2-1	NA	CASSYGAGGDNEQFF	TGTGCCAGCAGTTACGGCGCGGGGGGGGACAATGAGCAGTTCTTC
TRBV30	NA	TRBJ1-6	NA	CAWTSLGSPLHF	TGTGCCTGGACTAGTCTTGGTTCACCCCTCCACTTT
TRBV19	TRBD2	TRBJ2-7	NA	CASSTRTSGRWEQYF	TGTGCCAGTAGTACCAGGACTAGCGGGAGATGGGAGCAGTACTTC
TRBV19	TRBD2	TRBJ2-1	NA	CASSIDLAGDYNEQFF	TGTGCCAGTAGTATAGATTTAGCGGGGGATTACAATGAGCAGTTCTTC
TRBV27	NA	TRBJ1-5	NA	CASSLGGYQPQHF	TGTGCCAGCAGTTTAGGGGGGTATCAGCCCCAGCATTTT
TRBV28	TRBD1	TRBJ2-1	NA	CASAPGQGNEQFF	TGTGCCAGCGCTCCGGGACAGGGGAATGAGCAGTTCTTC
TRBV4-1	TRBD2	TRBJ2-7	NA	CASSQIPGLADLEQYF	TGCGCCAGCAGCCAAATTCCGGGACTAGCGGACCTCGAGCAGTACTTC
TRBV15	TRBD1	TRBJ1-3	NA	CATSRGPDRGKVGNTIYF	TGTGCCACCAGCAGAGGCCCTGACAGGGGAAAAGTTGGAAACACCATATATTTT
TRBV19	NA	TRBJ2-7	NA	CASSIGNPYEQYF	TGTGCCAGTAGTATCGGGAATCCCTACGAGCAGTACTTC
TRBV28	NA	TRBJ1-5	NA	CASSLQGNQPQHF	TGTGCCAGCAGTTTACAGGGCAATCAGCCCCAGCATTTT
TRBV5-1	TRBD1	TRBJ2-1	NA	CASTYRGARFF	TGCGCCAGTACCTACAGGGGGGCCAGGTTCTTC
TRBV19	TRBD1	TRBJ2-7	few	CASRIRDSSYEQYF	TGTGCCAGTAGAATCCGGGACAGCAGCTACGAGCAGTACTTC
TRBV5-5	TRBD1	TRBJ1-1	NA	CASSSKGALGAFF	TGTGCCAGCAGCTCGAAGGGGGCCCTAGGAGCTTTCTTT
TRBV15	TRBD2	TRBJ2-5	NA	CATSRQRAGVRRETQYF	TGTGCCACCAGCAGACAAAGAGCGGGGGTCCGGCGGGAGACCCAGTACTTC
TRBV4-1	NA	TRBJ1-5	NA	CASSHWPSNQPQHF	TGCGCCAGCAGCCACTGGCCGAGCAATCAGCCCCAGCATTTT
TRBV27	TRBD1	TRBJ2-7	NA	CASGSGTGYEQYF	TGTGCCAGCGGGTCGGGGACAGGGTACGAGCAGTACTTC
TRBV21-1	NA	TRBJ1-1	NA	CASISGQGTGDELTEAFF	TGTGCCAGCATCTCGGGACAGGGAACAGGCGATGAATTAACTGAAGCTTTCTTT
TRBV6-2/TRBV6-3	NA	TRBJ1-1	once	CASSYSEGRTEAFF	TGTGCCAGCAGTTACTCGGAGGGGCGAACTGAAGCTTTCTTT
TRBV28	TRBD1	TRBJ1-3	few	CASSSGTGWGNTIYF	TGTGCCAGCAGTTCCGGGACAGGGTGGGGAAACACCATATATTTT
TRBV28	TRBD2	TRBJ2-7	NA	CASSHSGRKGSYEQYF	TGTGCCAGCAGCCATAGCGGGAGGAAGGGTAGCTACGAGCAGTACTTC
TRBV29-1	NA	TRBJ1-3	once	CSVGLNSGNTIYF	TGCAGCGTTGGACTGAACTCTGGAAACACCATATATTTT
TRBV19	NA	TRBJ1-1	NA	CASSIVPGLRTEAFF	TGTGCCAGTAGTATAGTTCCGGGATTAAGGACTGAAGCTTTCTTT
TRBV18	NA	TRBJ1-4	few	CASSPPGFPEKLFF	TGTGCCAGCTCACCGCCCGGGTTCCCGGAAAAACTGTTTTTT
TRBV28	NA	TRBJ1-6	NA	CASSPPSARVLSPLHF	TGTGCCAGCAGTCCCCCATCGGCCCGGGTCCTTTCACCCCTCCACTTT
TRBV19	TRBD1	TRBJ2-5	NA	CASSILGTAQETQYF	TGTGCCAGTAGTATACTCGGGACAGCCCAAGAGACCCAGTACTTC
TRBV7-2	NA	TRBJ2-7	NA	CASSLDPDSIREQYF	TGTGCCAGCAGCTTAGACCCGGACAGTATTCGCGAGCAGTACTTC
TRBV5-4	NA	TRBJ1-2	NA	CASSQTLTSNYGYTF	TGTGCCAGCAGCCAAACGCTAACTTCTAACTATGGCTACACCTTC
TRBV7-8	NA	TRBJ2-2	NA	CASSPTRQAGITGELFF	TGTGCCAGCAGCCCTACCAGACAGGCTGGAATCACCGGGGAGCTGTTTTTT
TRBV20-1	NA	TRBJ2-7	NA	CSALGYEQYF	TGCAGTGCCCTCGGCTACGAGCAGTACTTC
TRBV5-1	NA	TRBJ1-5	NA	CASSSDSPNQPQHF	TGCGCCAGCAGCTCGGACAGCCCTAATCAGCCCCAGCATTTT
TRBV28	TRBD1	TRBJ1-1	once	CASPRDRGVNTEAFF	TGTGCCAGCCCCCGGGACAGGGGTGTGAACACTGAAGCTTTCTTT
TRBV6-6	NA	TRBJ2-2	NA	CASTDAGLGTGELFF	TGTGCCAGCACCGACGCAGGGTTGGGCACCGGGGAGCTGTTTTTT
TRBV2	NA	TRBJ1-2	few	CASSRYRDANYGYTF	TGTGCCAGCAGCCGATACAGGGATGCTAACTATGGCTACACCTTC
TRBV7-2	NA	TRBJ1-5	NA	CASSQGAGVVQPQHF	TGTGCCAGCAGCCAAGGGGCAGGGGTGGTTCAGCCCCAGCATTTT